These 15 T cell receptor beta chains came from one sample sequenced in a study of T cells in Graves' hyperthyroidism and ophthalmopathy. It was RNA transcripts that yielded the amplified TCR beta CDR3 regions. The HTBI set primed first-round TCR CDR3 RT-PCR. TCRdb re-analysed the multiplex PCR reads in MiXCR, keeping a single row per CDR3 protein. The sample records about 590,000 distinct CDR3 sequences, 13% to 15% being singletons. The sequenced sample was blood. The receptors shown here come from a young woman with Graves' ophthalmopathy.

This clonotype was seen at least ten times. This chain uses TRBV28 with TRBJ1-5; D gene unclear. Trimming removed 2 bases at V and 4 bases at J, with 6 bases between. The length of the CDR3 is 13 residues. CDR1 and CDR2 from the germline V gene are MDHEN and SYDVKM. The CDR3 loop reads CASSLSRNQPQHF. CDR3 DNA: TGTGCCAGCAGTTTAAGTCGGAATCAGCCCCAGCATTTT.

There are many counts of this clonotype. CDR3 sequence: CASSPLVARSSYNEQFF. The CDR3 nucleotides read TGTGCCAGCAGCCCCCTGGTAGCGCGCAGCTCCTACAATGAGCAGTTCTTC. The chain links TRBV11-2 to TRBJ2-1; D may be TRBD2 (5 bases). Germline V gives CDR1 SGHAT, CDR2 FQNNGV. V dropped 5 bases and J dropped 0 bases, with 17 bases sitting between them. The CDR3 contains 17 residues.

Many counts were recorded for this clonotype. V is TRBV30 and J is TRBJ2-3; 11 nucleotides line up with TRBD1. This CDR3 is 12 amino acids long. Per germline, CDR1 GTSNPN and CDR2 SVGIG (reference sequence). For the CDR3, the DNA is TGTGCTGCGGACAGGGGGCTTGATACGCAGTATTTT. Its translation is CAADRGLDTQYF.

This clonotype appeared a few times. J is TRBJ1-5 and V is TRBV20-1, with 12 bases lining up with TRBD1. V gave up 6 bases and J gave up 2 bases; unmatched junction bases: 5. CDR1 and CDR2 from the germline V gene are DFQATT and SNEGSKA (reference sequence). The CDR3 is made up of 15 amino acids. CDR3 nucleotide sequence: TGCAGTGCAAGGGACAGGGGGCGCGGCAATCAGCCCCAGCATTTT. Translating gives CSARDRGRGNQPQHF.

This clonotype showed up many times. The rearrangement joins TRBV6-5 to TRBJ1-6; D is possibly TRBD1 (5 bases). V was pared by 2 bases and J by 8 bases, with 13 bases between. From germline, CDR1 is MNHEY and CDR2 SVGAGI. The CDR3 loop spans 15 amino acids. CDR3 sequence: CASSYQGLRDSPLHF. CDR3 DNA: TGTGCCAGCAGTTACCAGGGTCTGAGGGATTCACCCCTCCACTTT.

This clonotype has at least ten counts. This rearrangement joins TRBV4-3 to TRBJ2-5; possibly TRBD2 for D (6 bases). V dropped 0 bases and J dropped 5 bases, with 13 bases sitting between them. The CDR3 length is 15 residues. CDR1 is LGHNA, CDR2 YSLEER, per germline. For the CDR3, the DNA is TGCGCCAGCAGCCAAGATGGGGGACTGCGGGAGACCCAGTACTTC. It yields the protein CASSQDGGLRETQYF.

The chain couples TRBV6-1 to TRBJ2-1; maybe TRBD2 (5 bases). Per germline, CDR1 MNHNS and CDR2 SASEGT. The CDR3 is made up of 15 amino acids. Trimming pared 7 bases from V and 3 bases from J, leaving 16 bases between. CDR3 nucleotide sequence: TGTGCCAGCACTCCCCCGGGGAGACGCTACAATGAGCAGTTCTTC. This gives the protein CASTPPGRRYNEQFF.

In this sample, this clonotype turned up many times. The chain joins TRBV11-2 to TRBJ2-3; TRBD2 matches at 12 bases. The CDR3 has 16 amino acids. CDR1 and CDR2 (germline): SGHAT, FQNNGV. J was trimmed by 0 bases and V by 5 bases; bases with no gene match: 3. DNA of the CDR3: TGTGCCAGCAGCAGCCTAGCGGGAGGGAGCACAGATACGCAGTATTTT. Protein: CASSSLAGGSTDTQYF.

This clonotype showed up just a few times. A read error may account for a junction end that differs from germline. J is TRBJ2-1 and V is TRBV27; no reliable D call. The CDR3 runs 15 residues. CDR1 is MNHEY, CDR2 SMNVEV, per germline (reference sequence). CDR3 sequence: CASGLILGIYNEQFF. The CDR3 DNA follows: TGTGCCAGCGGTTTAATCCTTGGGATCTACAATGAGCAGTTCTTC.

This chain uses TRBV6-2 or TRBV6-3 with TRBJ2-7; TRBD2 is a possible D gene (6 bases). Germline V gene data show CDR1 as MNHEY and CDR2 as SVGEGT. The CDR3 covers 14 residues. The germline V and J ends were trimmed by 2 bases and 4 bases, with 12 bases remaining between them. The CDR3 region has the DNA TGTGCCAGCAGTTACCTCGAAGGAGGGTACGAGCAGTACTTC. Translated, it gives CASSYLEGGYEQYF.

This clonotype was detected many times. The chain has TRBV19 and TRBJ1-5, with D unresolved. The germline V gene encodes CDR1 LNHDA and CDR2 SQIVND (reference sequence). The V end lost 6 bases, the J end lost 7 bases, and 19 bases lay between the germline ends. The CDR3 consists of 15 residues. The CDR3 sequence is CASRGVRKKGQPQHF. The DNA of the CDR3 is TGTGCCAGTAGAGGCGTCAGGAAAAAGGGACAGCCCCAGCATTTT.

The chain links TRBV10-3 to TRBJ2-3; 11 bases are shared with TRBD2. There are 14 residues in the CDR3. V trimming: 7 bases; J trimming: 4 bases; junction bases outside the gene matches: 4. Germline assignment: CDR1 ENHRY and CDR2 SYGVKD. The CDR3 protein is CAITGTSGSDTQYF. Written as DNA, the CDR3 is TGTGCCATCACCGGGACTAGCGGATCAGATACGCAGTATTTT.

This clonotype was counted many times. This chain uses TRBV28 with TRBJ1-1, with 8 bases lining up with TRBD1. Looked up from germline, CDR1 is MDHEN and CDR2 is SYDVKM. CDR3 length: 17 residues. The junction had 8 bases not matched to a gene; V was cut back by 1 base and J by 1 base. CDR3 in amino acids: CASSLFPRTGKNTEAFF. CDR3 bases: TGTGCCAGCAGTTTATTCCCCCGGACAGGGAAGAACACTGAAGCTTTCTTT.

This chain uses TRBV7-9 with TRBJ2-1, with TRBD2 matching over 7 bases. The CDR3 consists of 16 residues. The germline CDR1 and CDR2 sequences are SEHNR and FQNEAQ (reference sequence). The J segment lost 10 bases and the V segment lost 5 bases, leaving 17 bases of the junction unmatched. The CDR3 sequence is CASSPGGGEGRLEQFF. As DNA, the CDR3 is TGTGCCAGCAGCCCCGGTGGAGGGGAGGGCCGGTTGGAGCAGTTCTTC.

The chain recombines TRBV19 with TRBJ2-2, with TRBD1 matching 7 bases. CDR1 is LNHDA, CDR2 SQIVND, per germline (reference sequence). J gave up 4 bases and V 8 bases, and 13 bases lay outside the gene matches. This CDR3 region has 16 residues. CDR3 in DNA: TGTGCCAGTGCTCCATCATGGACAGGAGCCACCGGGGAGCTGTTTTTT. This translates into CASAPSWTGATGELFF. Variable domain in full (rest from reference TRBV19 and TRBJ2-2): DGGITQSPKYLFRKEGQNVTLSCEQNLNHDAMYWYRQDPGQGLRLIYYSQIVNDFQKGDIAEGYSVSREKKESFPLTVTSAQKNPTAFYLCASAPSWTGATGELFFGEGSRLTVL.